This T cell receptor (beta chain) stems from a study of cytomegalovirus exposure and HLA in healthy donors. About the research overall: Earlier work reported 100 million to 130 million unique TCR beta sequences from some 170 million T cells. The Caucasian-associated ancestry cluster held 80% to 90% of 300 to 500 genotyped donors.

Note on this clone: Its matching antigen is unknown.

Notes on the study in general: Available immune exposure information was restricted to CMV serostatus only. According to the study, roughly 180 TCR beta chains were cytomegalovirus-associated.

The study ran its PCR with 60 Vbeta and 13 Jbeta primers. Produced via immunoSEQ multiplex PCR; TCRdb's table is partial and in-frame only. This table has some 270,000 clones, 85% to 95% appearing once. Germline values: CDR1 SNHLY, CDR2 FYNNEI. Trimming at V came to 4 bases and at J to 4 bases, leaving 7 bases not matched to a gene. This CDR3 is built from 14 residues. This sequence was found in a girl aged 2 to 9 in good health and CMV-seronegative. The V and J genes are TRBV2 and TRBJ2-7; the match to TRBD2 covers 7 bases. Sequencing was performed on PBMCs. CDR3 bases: TGTGCCAGCAGTGTTGGTGGGGGGGGATACGAGCAGTACTTC. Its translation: CASSVGGGGYEQYF.